The 26 T cell receptor beta chains below all came from one sample that was sequenced in a study of shared clonotypes between healthy human individuals. As defined, naive CD8 cells were CD45RO-negative and positively selected for CCR7, with terminally differentiated effector memory CD45RA+ cells excluded. Clones were sequenced by immunoSEQ multiplex PCR, and TCRdb holds only the in-frame ones, with some missing. The sample lists 1.5 million to 2.5 million clones, about 95% occurring once. The sequenced sample consisted of naive CD8+ T cells sorted from blood. These TCRs come from a man younger than 35 in good health.

V is TRBV14 and J is TRBJ1-1; maybe TRBD1 (5 bases). CDR1 is SGHDN, CDR2 FVKESK, per germline. The CDR3 is 13 residues long. The V end was cut by 3 bases, the J end by 5 bases, with 10 bases between. CDR3 amino acids: CASSHGGRTEAFF. CDR3 DNA sequence: TGTGCCAGCAGCCACGGGGGGAGGACTGAAGCTTTCTTT.

This chain links TRBV4-1 with TRBJ1-5, with unresolved D. The germline V gene encodes CDR1 MGHRA and CDR2 YSYEKL. This CDR3 has 15 residues. The V end was cut by 5 bases, the J end by 4 bases, with 15 bases between. CDR3 DNA sequence: TGCGCCAGCAGCTCAACCCTGGCTTTAAATCAGCCCCAGCATTTT. This gives the protein CASSSTLALNQPQHF.

The rearrangement links TRBV30 to TRBJ2-1, with D maybe TRBD2 (5 bases). Germline CDR1 and CDR2: GTSNPN and SVGIG (reference sequence). With 0 bases removed from V and 2 bases from J, the gap between germline ends came to 11 bases. This CDR3 has 15 residues. The CDR3 here is CAWSVLDGPYNEQFF. As DNA, the CDR3 is TGTGCCTGGAGTGTACTAGACGGACCCTACAATGAGCAGTTCTTC.

The rearrangement links TRBV19 to TRBJ2-5; TRBD2 matches 9 bases. The CDR3 totals 15 residues. After removal of 2 bases from V and 6 bases from J, the junction contained 7 bases not matched to a gene. Germline assignment: CDR1 LNHDA and CDR2 SQIVND (reference sequence). The CDR3 DNA reads as TGTGCCAGTAGTATACGAGCGGGAGGCGCCAAGACCCAGTACTTC. Its translation: CASSIRAGGAKTQYF.

With regard to this clone: The sample contains more than one DNA sequence encoding this CDR3. The rearrangement links TRBV27 to TRBJ1-1; no reliable D call. The CDR3 totals 13 residues. V was clipped by 6 bases and J by 0 bases, with 8 bases between them. CDR1 is MNHEY and CDR2 is SMNVEV in the germline V gene (reference sequence). CDR3 DNA sequence: TGTGCCAGCAGCTTGAGCATGAACACTGAAGCTTTCTTT. The encoded protein is CASSLSMNTEAFF.

V and J are TRBV5-6 and TRBJ2-3; possible D gene TRBD2, 5 bases. The CDR3 totals 14 residues. CDR1 SGHDT and CDR2 YYEEEE come from the germline V gene. Trimming removed 8 bases from V and 2 bases from J, with 15 bases in between. The CDR3 DNA is TGTGCCAGTGCCCTTCCGGGGTACACAGATACGCAGTATTTT. Its protein product is CASALPGYTDTQYF.

The chain recombines TRBV4-1 with TRBJ1-2, with unresolved D. The germline V and J ends were trimmed by 2 bases and 0 bases, with 7 bases remaining between them. From germline, CDR1 is MGHRA and CDR2 YSYEKL. This CDR3 comprises 14 residues. The chain's CDR3 is CASSQPGANYGYTF. The CDR3 nucleotides are TGCGCCAGCAGCCAACCAGGAGCTAACTATGGCTACACCTTC.

The J gene is TRBJ1-1, the V gene TRBV10-3; D ambiguous. The CDR3 contains 15 residues. The ends were cut back, 0 bases at V and 0 bases at J, with 8 bases in the middle. CDR1 is ENHRY and CDR2 is SYGVKD in the germline V gene. CDR3 nucleotide sequence: TGTGCCATCAGTGAGTCTGCGCTATTGAACACTGAAGCTTTCTTT. Its translation is CAISESALLNTEAFF.

The V call is TRBV4-1, the J call TRBJ2-7; 12 bases fit TRBD1. The CDR3 sequence is 19 residues long. Germline CDR1 reads MGHRA; CDR2 reads YSYEKL. Unmatched junction bases numbered 10, after V lost 1 base and J lost 0 bases. CDR3 residues: CASSQVSGQGAFSSYEQYF. The CDR3 region has the DNA TGCGCCAGCAGCCAAGTTTCGGGACAGGGGGCTTTTAGCTCCTACGAGCAGTACTTC.

This clone was recorded once. V gene TRBV30 combines with J gene TRBJ1-3; TRBD1 might be the D (6 bases). The CDR3 extends over 13 amino acids. From germline, CDR1 is GTSNPN and CDR2 SVGIG (reference sequence). V lost 5 bases, J lost 4 bases, and 12 bases lay in between. This CDR3 is CAWQGLGGNTIYF. Written as DNA, the CDR3 is TGTGCCTGGCAGGGGCTGGGCGGAAACACCATATATTTT. Together with reference TRBV30 and TRBJ1-3, the CDR3 gives the full variable domain: SQTIHQWPATLVQPVGSPLSLECTVEGTSNPNLYWYRQAAGRGLQLLFYSVGIGQISSEVPQNLSASRPQDRQFILSSKKLLLSDSGFYLCAWQGLGGNTIYFGEGSWLTVV.

This rearrangement joins TRBV27 to TRBJ2-2; 11 bases agree with TRBD1. Germline values: CDR1 MNHEY, CDR2 SMNVEV (reference sequence). V dropped 8 bases and J dropped 4; count of bases not matched to a gene: 3. CDR3 length: 14 residues. In DNA form, the CDR3 reads TGTGCCAGCGGACAGGGGGCGGTCACCGGGGAGCTGTTTTTT. Translated: CASGQGAVTGELFF.

The chain employs TRBV19 and TRBJ1-5; 7 positions match TRBD1. This CDR3 region has 15 residues. J lost 2 bases, V lost 10 bases, and 11 bases had no gene match. Germline V gene data show CDR1 as LNHDA and CDR2 as SQIVND (reference sequence). The CDR3 loop reads CATGGPTQGNQPQHF. The CDR3 bases are TGTGCCACAGGGGGGCCGACTCAGGGCAATCAGCCCCAGCATTTT.

A word on this clone: Compared with germline, one end of the junction differs, possibly owing to a read error. This rearrangement joins TRBV7-7 to TRBJ2-3, with 8 bases aligning to TRBD2. Germline V gene data show CDR1 as SSHAT and CDR2 as FNYEAQ (reference sequence). This CDR3 contains 17 residues. The CDR3 loop is CASSLDSGGISTDTQYF. CDR3 nucleotides: TGTGCTAGCAGCTTAGATTCGGGGGGGATTAGCACAGATACGCAGTATTTT.

This chain uses TRBV6-1 with TRBJ2-1; 11 nucleotides match TRBD2. The germline CDR1 and CDR2 sequences are MNHNS and SASEGT. V shed 1 base and J 8 bases; nucleotides not matched to a gene: 4. This CDR3 spans 15 amino acids. The CDR3 is CASSEEGLAAHEQFF. The DNA for the CDR3 is TGTGCCAGCAGTGAAGAGGGACTAGCGGCCCATGAGCAGTTCTTC.

This rearrangement joins TRBV27 to TRBJ2-1, with a tentative D call TRBD2 (5 bases). V dropped 2 bases and J dropped 6 bases, with 14 bases sitting between them. The CDR3 spans 15 residues. CDR1 and CDR2 from the germline V gene are MNHEY and SMNVEV (reference sequence). This CDR3 reads CASSLLWETANEQFF. The DNA of the CDR3 is TGTGCCAGCAGTTTACTTTGGGAGACGGCCAATGAGCAGTTCTTC.

The gene calls are TRBV27 and TRBJ1-5; 7 bases align to TRBD1. The CDR3 spans 15 residues. The V gene end was trimmed by 2 bases and the J gene end by 2 bases; junction bases not matched to a gene: 3. Germline assignment: CDR1 MNHEY and CDR2 SMNVEV (reference sequence). In DNA, the CDR3 is TGTGCCAGCAGTTTAAACAGGGGTGGCAATCAGCCCCAGCATTTT. Its protein is CASSLNRGGNQPQHF.

The CDR3 is CASSYMGGEETQYF. CDR3 nucleotides: TGTGCCAGCAGTTACATGGGGGGAGAAGAGACCCAGTACTTC. The rearrangement joins TRBV6-5 to TRBJ2-5, with D possibly matching TRBD2 (6 bases). The CDR3 has 14 amino acids. The germline V and J ends were trimmed by 2 bases and 3 bases, with 10 bases remaining between them. Germline V gene data show CDR1 as MNHEY and CDR2 as SVGAGI.

This clone was seen just once. V is TRBV5-1 and J is TRBJ2-7; TRBD1 is a possible D gene (6 bases). V was cut by 3 bases and J by 5 bases, with 18 bases left in between. The CDR3 loop spans 15 amino acids. From germline, CDR1 is SGHRS and CDR2 YFSETQ. CDR3 sequence (DNA): TGCGCCAGCAGCTCCTGGGACATGGGGACGAACGAGCAGTACTTC. It is translated as CASSSWDMGTNEQYF.

This clone has more than one count but fewer than ten. This chain links TRBV9 with TRBJ1-5; 8 bases line up with TRBD1. The junction had 2 bases not matched to a gene; V was cut back by 3 bases and J by 0 bases. Germline-derived CDR1 and CDR2 are SGDLS and YYNGEE. This CDR3 comprises 15 residues. For the CDR3, the DNA is TGTGCCAGCAGCGCTACAGGGGGTAGCAATCAGCCCCAGCATTTT. Protein sequence: CASSATGGSNQPQHF.

The genes are TRBV5-4 and TRBJ2-5; 10 bases fit TRBD1. Germline-derived CDR1 and CDR2 are SGHNT and YYREEE (reference sequence). This CDR3 spans 16 amino acids. J was trimmed by 2 bases and V by 0 bases; bases with no gene match: 4. CDR3 loop: CASSLVGTGVQETQYF. The CDR3 nucleotides read TGTGCCAGCAGCTTGGTCGGGACAGGGGTGCAAGAGACCCAGTACTTC. Drawing the rest from reference TRBV5-4 and TRBJ2-5, the complete variable domain is ETGVTQSPTHLIKTRGQQVTLRCSSQSGHNTVSWYQQALGQGPQFIFQYYREEENGRGNFPPRFSGLQFPNYSSELNVNALELDDSALYLCASSLVGTGVQETQYFGPGTRLLVL.

V gene TRBV7-8 combines with J gene TRBJ2-2; 7 bases map to TRBD1. V was clipped by 2 bases and J by 7 bases; unmatched bases: 10. The CDR3 has 16 residues. Germline loops: CDR1 SGHVS, CDR2 FQNEAQ. The CDR3 sequence is CASSLPDRELIGELFF. CDR3 DNA: TGTGCCAGCAGCTTACCCGACAGGGAGCTTATCGGGGAGCTGTTTTTT.

The chain carries TRBV19 and TRBJ2-1; the D is unclear. V was trimmed by 3 bases and J by 5 bases, leaving 8 bases between them. CDR1 is LNHDA and CDR2 is SQIVND in the germline V gene (reference sequence). This CDR3 is 13 amino acids long. CDR3 in amino acids: CASSIIVNNEQFF. CDR3 DNA: TGTGCCAGTAGTATTATCGTAAACAATGAGCAGTTCTTC.

The V gene is TRBV2, the J gene TRBJ1-1; D is uncertain. CDR1 and CDR2 (germline): SNHLY, FYNNEI. V lost 6 bases to trimming and J lost 0 bases, with 14 bases between them. The CDR3 sequence is 15 residues long. The CDR3 reads CASSDIRQVNTEAFF. The CDR3 DNA sequence: TGTGCCAGCAGCGACATCCGACAAGTGAACACTGAAGCTTTCTTT.

CDR3 sequence: CASSFDGRRYEQYF. The CDR3 DNA reads as TGTGCCAGCAGCTTCGACGGGCGTCGCTACGAGCAGTACTTC. The V call is TRBV6-5, the J call TRBJ2-7; D ambiguous. The V and J ends lost 6 bases and 3 bases respectively, with 15 bases between them. CDR1 and CDR2 from the germline V gene are MNHEY and SVGAGI. This CDR3 contains 14 residues.

J is TRBJ1-4 and V is TRBV19; a possible D gene is TRBD1 (5 bases). CDR1 is LNHDA, CDR2 SQIVND, per germline (reference sequence). V lost 5 bases and J lost 3, with 13 bases in between. The CDR3 runs 15 residues. CDR3: CASSPEGLANEKLFF. In DNA form, the CDR3 reads TGTGCCAGTAGTCCCGAGGGGTTGGCTAATGAAAAACTGTTTTTT.

The chain uses TRBV7-9 and TRBJ2-5; 7 bases line up with TRBD2. Trimming at V came to 2 bases and at J to 1 base, leaving 10 bases not matched to a gene. Looked up from germline, CDR1 is SEHNR and CDR2 is FQNEAQ (reference sequence). The CDR3 has 17 residues. This chain's CDR3 is CASSLRLAVWIQETQYF. CDR3 in DNA: TGTGCCAGCAGCTTACGGCTAGCGGTGTGGATCCAAGAGACCCAGTACTTC.